A single sample is the source of the 4 T cell receptor beta chains below, sequenced in a study of T cells expressing NK-cell markers. TCRdb reprocessed the 5' RACE reads and stores each CDR3 protein as one record, lacking DNA. The ten top clones account for approximately 17%, within a sample of some 110,000 distinct CDR3 sequences. Material: blood T cells: a sorted CD56 or NKG2C T cell subset, CD4+ or CD8+ T cells, or bulk PBMC T cells (not recorded which). Source of these receptors: a woman aged 18-70 years in good health.

This chain links TRBV20-1 with TRBJ1-6; checking the TCRdb D call of TRBD1 is not possible without DNA. This CDR3 is built from 15 residues. Germline V gene lookup returns CDR1 DFQATT and CDR2 SNEGSKA (reference sequence). CDR3 in amino acids: CSARDPRQGNSPLHF.

The J gene is TRBJ1-1, the V gene TRBV7-9; TCRdb indicates TRBD1, and absent DNA this call remains unverified. The germline CDR1 and CDR2 sequences are SEHNR and FQNEAQ (reference sequence). The CDR3 consists of 16 residues. The CDR3 protein is CASSLGQGVANAEAFF.

The V gene is TRBV12-3 or TRBV12-4, the J gene TRBJ2-3; TCRdb calls TRBD2, which cannot be checked without DNA. The CDR3 runs to 15 residues. The CDR3 sequence: CASSFPSGVADTQYF.

J is TRBJ2-3 and V is TRBV7-2; TCRdb returns TRBD2, unconfirmable since there is no DNA. The length of the CDR3 is 16 residues. The germline V gene encodes CDR1 SGHTA and CDR2 FQGNSA. CDR3 residues: CASRPSGGAESDTQYF. The full variable domain, its missing parts supplied by reference TRBV7-2 and TRBJ2-3, is GAGVSQSPSNKVTEKGKDVELRCDPISGHTALYWYRQSLGQGLEFLIYFQGNSAPDKSGLPSDRFSAERTGGSVSTLTIQRTQQEDSAVYLCASRPSGGAESDTQYFGPGTRLTVL.